This T cell receptor beta chain was captured by sequencing in a study of T cells in Graves' hyperthyroidism and ophthalmopathy. The study's findings and limits: Ophthalmopathy cases were set apart from stable hyperthyroidism by a 13 V-J model. Most thyroid clonotypes expanded above 0.001 appeared in blood too. Ophthalmopathy, which appeared later, was predicted by the model a median about 6 months before onset.

The CDR3 is 14 amino acids. With 1 base removed from V and 3 bases from J, the gap between germline ends came to 11 bases. CDR1 and CDR2 (germline): SGHTS, YDEGEE. The table lists this clonotype with many counts. What it binds is unknown. Using RNA transcripts as the source, TCR beta CDR3 regions were amplified. First-round RT-PCR with HTBI primers amplified the TCR CDR3 region. TCRdb used MiXCR to reprocess the multiplex PCR reads, holding one entry per CDR3 protein. This table holds about 290,000 distinct CDR3 sequences, approximately 15% found once. For the diagnoses, clinical symptoms, serum thyroxine and TRAb, thyroid ultrasound and orbital computed tomography were used.

Source material: blood. The chain links TRBV5-8 to TRBJ2-7, with D unclear. The sequence was collected from a woman aged 60-75 years with Graves' ophthalmopathy. CDR3 bases: TGTGCCAGCAGCTTGTCTGGGGTCTACTACGAGCAGTACTTC. Translating gives CASSLSGVYYEQYF. Complete variable domain (other parts from reference TRBV5-8 and TRBJ2-7): EAGVTQSPTHLIKTRGQQATLRCSPISGHTSVYWYQQALGLGLQFLLWYDEGEERNRGNFPPRFSGRQFPNYSSELNVNALELEDSALYLCASSLSGVYYEQYFGPGTRLTVT.